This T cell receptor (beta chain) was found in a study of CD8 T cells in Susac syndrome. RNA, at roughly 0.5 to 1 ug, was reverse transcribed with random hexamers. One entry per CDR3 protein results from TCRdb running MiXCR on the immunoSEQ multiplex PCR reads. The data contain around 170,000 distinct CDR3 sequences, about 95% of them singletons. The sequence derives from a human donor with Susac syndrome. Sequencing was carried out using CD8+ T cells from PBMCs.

The CDR3 here is CASSGGTRQETQYF. CDR3 DNA sequence: TGTGCCAGTAGTGGAGGGACAAGACAAGAGACCCAGTACTTC. The chain is built from TRBV19 and TRBJ2-5; D could derive from TRBD1 or TRBD2 (6 bases each). CDR1 is LNHDA and CDR2 is SQIVND in the germline V gene (reference sequence). The CDR3 runs to 14 residues. The germline V and J ends were trimmed by 5 bases and 2 bases, with 12 bases remaining between them.